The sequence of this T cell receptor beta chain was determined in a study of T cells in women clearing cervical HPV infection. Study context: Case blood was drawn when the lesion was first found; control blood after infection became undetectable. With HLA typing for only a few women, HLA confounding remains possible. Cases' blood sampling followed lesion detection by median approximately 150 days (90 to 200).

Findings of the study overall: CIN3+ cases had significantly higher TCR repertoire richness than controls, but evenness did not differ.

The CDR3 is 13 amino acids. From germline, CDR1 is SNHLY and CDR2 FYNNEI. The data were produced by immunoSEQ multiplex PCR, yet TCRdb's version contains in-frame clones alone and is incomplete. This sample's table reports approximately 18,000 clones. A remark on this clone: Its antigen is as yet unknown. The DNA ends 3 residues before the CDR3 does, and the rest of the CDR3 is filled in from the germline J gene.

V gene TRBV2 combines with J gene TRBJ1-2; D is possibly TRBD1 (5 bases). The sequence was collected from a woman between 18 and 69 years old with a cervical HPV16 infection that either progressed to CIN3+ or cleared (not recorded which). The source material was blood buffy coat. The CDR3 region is CASHLSGGETYTF. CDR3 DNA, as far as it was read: TGTGCCAGCCACCTTAGCGGGGGAGAGACC.